This T cell receptor (beta chain) was identified in a study of cytomegalovirus exposure and HLA in healthy donors (dated by TCRdb to the late 2010s). About the study as a whole: According to an earlier analysis of 550 to 700 of the donors, 150 million to 200 million T cells yielded roughly 100 million unique TCR beta sequences and roughly 280 Gb of sequence data. The T cell repertoires of about 700 subjects were profiled by immunosequencing and related to cytomegalovirus serostatus. A later genetic analysis took genome-wide SNP genotypes for about 55% of the roughly 670 donors and used that subset as a discovery cohort. Among about 360 genotyped donors of the cohort, an average of around 240,000 unique TCR beta nucleotide sequences were sequenced per donor, 15% to 20% of them non-productive. The later analysis used no new phenotypic data to find candidate immune exposures, relying instead on TCR beta sequences and their occurrence across donors. A later analysis re-analyzed previously published TCR beta repertoires from 666 donors and added high-resolution HLA genotyping to study TCR occurrence patterns. Class I and class II HLA loci were covered by the typing at four-digit resolution. The study combined high-throughput TCR immunosequencing, statistical association of individual TCRs with disease status, and machine learning to predict cytomegalovirus infection status. Every discovery cohort repertoire had been produced on one sequencing platform. Because of strong linkage in the cohort, roughly five DR-DQ haplotypes were treated as single units for association and clustering. The number of donors typed differed by locus, with 629-630 for A, B, C, DRB1 and DQB1, roughly 550 for DQA1, about 610 for DPA1, and under 490 for DPB1. Of the 300 to 500 genotyped donors, 80% to 90% were placed in the genetic ancestry cluster associated with self-reported Caucasian donors. Approximately 330 gigabases of sequencing data and approximately 92 million unique TCR sequences made up an early release that covered nearly 650 HLA-typed donors. Donor age, sex, ethnicity and CMV serostatus were collected together with the repertoire data. In addition to the first cohort of approximately 650 subjects, a separate validation cohort of approximately 130 different subjects was used. An earlier analysis of several hundred of the donors used high-throughput TCR beta sequencing to judge whether each TCR beta V gene segment behaved as functional or pseudogenic. The study aimed to test whether cataloging public T cell receptors could reveal signatures of past pathogen exposure.

What the research found in general, with its limitations: For the cohort, immune exposure information was limited to CMV serostatus. In a later analysis, several top co-occurrence clusters were reported to appear linked to parvovirus B19, influenza, CMV and Epstein-Barr virus. A later analysis found that TCR association rates varied across HLA loci, with DRB1 alleles showing the most associated TCRs and HLA-C alleles the fewest. Correlated functional status among segregating V segments might be attributable to linkage disequilibrium, but an unknown experimental factor could not be ruled out. Because counts were too low, some 17 rarely observed V segments, including chromosome 9 orphons, were left out of the earlier analysis of 587 of the donors. Assigning TCR associations to individual alleles was difficult when HLA alleles, especially DR and DQ, strongly co-occurred. Specific HLA alleles were associated with 15,000 to 20,000 TCR beta sequences at a false discovery rate of 0.05 in a later analysis. In vitro tests confirmed that a few of the cytomegalovirus-associated TCR beta chains recognize cytomegalovirus antigens. The study listed 150 to 200 TCR beta chains as associated with cytomegalovirus. Compared with equally common non-associated chains, HLA-associated TCR beta chains in a later analysis were more clonally expanded and had lower generation probabilities. A further reported finding was that TCR beta sequences accurately predicted the HLA-A and HLA-B alleles for most subjects in the first cohort. In both the original and validation cohorts, the classifier was reported to diagnose cytomegalovirus status with high specificity and sensitivity. HLA typing was unavailable for some donors at each locus, so association tests used only the typed subset. A group of highly shared sequence variants was considered likely to be a technical artifact of the sequencing pipeline. A later genetic analysis associated a missense DCLRE1C variant with V-gene and J-gene trimming of TCR beta chains, and an independent cohort replicated the association. While some public TCRs were present in many individuals, most TCR sequences turned up only very rarely across donors. In this cohort, only TCR beta chains were sequenced, and detectable features were limited by the absence of alpha or paired-chain data. According to a later analysis, most CMV-associated TCR beta chains appeared to be HLA-restricted, and the HLA associations seemed to be driven largely by CMV exposure. The authors suggested that the approach could potentially be generalized to other disease states and immunological phenotypes. In a later genetic analysis, fewer N-insertions in productive TCRs were reported among donors in an Asian-associated ancestry cluster than the approximately 710-donor mean. The presence/absence analyses assumed that sequencing depth was roughly uniform across donors, and that assumption may not be true. Broadly in line with IMGT annotations, most TCR beta V segments showed up in productive rearrangements about 87% or about 30% of the time in an earlier analysis of 587 of the donors.

As for this clone: The antigen this receptor binds is unknown. No per-base quality is available; no much larger clone lies one base away.

In total, 600 or so healthy bone marrow donors made up the cohort. All cohort members were sampled while nominally healthy, although unrecorded immune exposures were likely present. The donor was CMV seronegative and was included in the group of approximately 350 seronegative cohort members. A peripheral blood sample was provided by each donor, and peripheral blood mononuclear cells were used for TCR beta sequencing. The Qiagen DNeasy Blood Extraction Kit was used to extract genomic DNA from the blood cell samples. The library was prepared using the immunoSEQ multiplex PCR assay. For the multiplex PCR, a mixture combining 60 forward primers for TCR Vbeta segments and 13 reverse primers for TCR Jbeta segments was used. Amplification of the CDR3 region of rearranged TCR beta genes was performed with a multiplex PCR assay on genomic DNA. On the Illumina HiSeq System, the amplified TCR beta libraries were sequenced as 87-base-pair reads. The paper's processing steps were these. A later analysis tallied approximately 87 million unique TCR beta chains across the 666 repertoires, and approximately 11 million of those chains were shared by two or more donors. A nearest-neighbor algorithm error-corrected the raw reads and collapsed the reads into unique sequences, merging closely related sequences to remove PCR and sequencing errors. V, D and J gene segments were assigned by aligning CDR3 sequences to IMGT reference sequences. For a sequence to be retained, a match of at least six nucleotides was required to both a V gene segment and a J gene segment. Rearrangements were classified as productive when the CDR3 lacked stop codons and remained in frame with V and J, and all other rearrangements were classified as non-productive. CDR3 was defined according to IMGT convention as the region running from the second conserved V-encoded cysteine to the conserved J-encoded phenylalanine. Sequences without an unambiguous match to a single V gene segment were excluded from the earlier analysis of about 640 of the donors. In an earlier analysis of some 590 of the donors, a V segment was called functional when productive rearrangements were above 56.7%, and segregating when the standard deviation between donors exceeded 5%. A statistical classification framework was built to diagnose cytomegalovirus status from the catalog of TCR beta chain sequences. A later analysis assigned V and J genes by comparing TCR nucleotide sequences with IMGT/GENE-DB human TR gene sequences. In a later analysis, CDR3 sequences and most-parsimonious VDJ recombination scenarios were assigned using the TCRdist pipeline. A later analysis defined each TCR beta chain by its CDR3 amino acid sequence plus V-gene family, and excluded reads lacking a unique V-gene family. A later analysis removed 500 to 650 highly shared, low-generation-probability nucleotide sequences to deal with suspected cross-contamination and a sequencing artifact. In a later analysis, a clonal expansion index for each public chain was calculated from normalized within-repertoire ranks of inferred template counts. A later analysis computed generation probabilities with a VDJ recombination model fitted to out-of-frame rearrangements, and checked the results against IGoR. In a later analysis, TCR-TCR, TCR-HLA and TCR-CMV co-occurrence was scored with hypergeometric tests, and a repertoire-size bias correction was applied to TCR pairs. A later analysis estimated false discovery rates by permuting HLA or CMV assignments 20 times. In a later analysis, co-occurring TCRs were grouped using DBSCAN, and TCRdist sequence similarity was added for clustering within HLA-allele-positive subsets. Co-occurrence clustering excluded repertoires with fewer than 30,000 or more than 120,000 public chains, plus five with anomalous nucleotide sharing. Held by TCRdb, this immuneACCESS table contains in-frame sequences only and omits some clones. Under half of the omission traces to an unresolved V gene where checked; the cause of the rest is unknown. That table is the source of V, J and clone size, and D and trimming were worked out from the DNA. Within this sample are approximately 150,000 clones, with about 83% of them counted one time only. Together, the top ten hold about 0.9% of the sample.

The sample was PBMCs. The TCR originated in a woman in her thirties in good health and CMV-seronegative.

The CDR3 loop reads CASSERGQGGWGYTF. The sequenced DNA: TGTGCCAGCAGTGAAAGGGGACAGGGCGGCTGGGGCTACACCTTC. The chain is made from TRBV2 and TRBJ1-2, with 9 bases in between that match TRBD1. Counted from cysteine to phenylalanine, this CDR3 has 15 amino acids. The kept DNA is CDR3 alone, 45 bases in frame from the first base. The junction shows trimming of 2 bases on V and 8 bases on J, and the gene matches do not reach 9 bases of it. CDR1 and CDR2 are read off the germline V gene as SNHLY and FYNNEI.